The subject of this entry is one TCR beta chain. Its antigen is still unknown. Base qualities are not provided; no much larger clone lies one nucleotide away. Libraries came from the immunoSEQ multiplex PCR assay. Here the immuneACCESS table is served through TCRdb, limited to in-frame sequences with V and J called. Missing clones are a known gap in these copies; in checked studies unresolved V genes cover under half, and the rest lacks a known reason. Present in this sample are 550,000 to 800,000 clones, 75% to 90% of which were seen just once. The ten most abundant clones make up about 0.011% of the sample. The sample is drawn from a study of shared T cell receptors in the human thymus (dated by TCRdb to about 2021). Regarding the research as a whole: The study investigated the way shared, self-reactive T-cell receptor alpha chains are produced in the human thymus.

Looking up the germline V gene (reference sequence) yields CDR1 GTSNPN and CDR2 SVGIG. Spanning cysteine to phenylalanine, the CDR3 consists of 12 amino acids. Just the 36-base CDR3 DNA is kept, in frame starting at base 1. V trim: 2 bases; J trim: 8 bases; unmatched bases: 2. The same sample was also studied in work on human thymus T cells. As described in the second report: In Finland, the donors were immunologically healthy infants who were having open corrective cardiac surgery for congenital heart defects. Thymus tissue was collected as surgical resects that were removed during corrective cardiac surgery. Both the thymic and the peripheral blood repertoires appeared to show biased V and J gene segment usage. The related research reported highly overlapping thymic TCR repertoires among unrelated individuals. The study described the TCR alpha and beta repertoires in eight or nine infant thymus samples and a handful of matching peripheral blood samples. The cohort included six male and a couple of female infants, with donor ages spanning 7 to 244 days. Thymocytes were released mechanically from tissue and stored at -70 °C as pellets of about 10-34 million cells. Genomic DNA was extracted from frozen cell pellets with a QIAsymphony instrument. The immunoSEQ multiplex PCR assay was used to amplify the TCRB and TCRAD loci from a standardized quantity of quality-controlled genomic DNA. Amplicons spanned the V(D)J region at a length sufficient to cover the CDR3 and identify V and J genes. Through the commercial immunoSEQ service, the amplicons were sequenced on an Illumina platform. Primer bias and sequencing errors were corrected using previously described methods, and TCRAD and TCRB definitions followed the IMGT database. The repertoires were analysed using immunoSEQ Analyzer 3.0 and VDJTools for basic statistics, V/J segment usage, diversity estimates, rarefaction and pairwise overlap. Diversity was estimated with Chao1, ChaoE, Efron-Thisted, Shannon and inverse Simpson indices, and also on datasets down-sampled to the smallest sample. Repertoire overlap was determined by strict matching of CDR3 nucleotide sequence, V gene and J gene, and Jaccard-based multidimensional scaling clustering was applied. Thymus samples yielded on average around 800,000 unique TCRB clonotypes, compared with about 80,000 from blood samples.

This chain is built from TRBV30 and TRBJ2-1, with 8 central nucleotides matching TRBD2. The sample was thymocytes. This clonotype was sampled from a girl less than two years old with a congenital heart defect. Donor details come from another sample of the same person, matched by shared clones. The CDR3 here reads CAWSRGGHEQFF. The sequenced DNA: TGTGCCTGGAGTCGGGGGGGCCATGAGCAGTTCTTC.